This T cell receptor beta chain was sequenced in a study of response to subunit inactivated influenza vaccine. TCRdb reanalysed the RT-PCR reads using MiXCR and keeps one entry per CDR3 protein. The data contain under 800,000 distinct CDR3 sequences, 11% to 15% of them singletons. CDR1 is ENHRY and CDR2 is SYGVKD in the germline V gene. Trimming took off 1 base at V and 3 bases at J, with 13 bases between the two ends. CDR3 size: 15 residues. About this clonotype: The antigen remains unidentified.

The study, taken as a whole, reports: Authors suggested each seasonal flu vaccination may recruit only limited numbers of new T cells.

The sample consisted of PBMCs from blood, taken 14 to 15 days before vaccination. The TCR sequence derives from a man over 45 who received an inactivated influenza vaccine. The chain combines TRBV10-3 with TRBJ2-7; possibly TRBD2 for D (6 bases). The CDR3 sequence is CAISELSGERYEQYF. In DNA, the CDR3 is TGTGCCATCAGTGAGTTATCGGGGGAACGCTACGAGCAGTACTTC.